This passage covers 20 T cell receptor beta chains from one sample sequenced in a study of cytomegalovirus exposure and HLA in healthy donors. PCR amplification relied on 60 Vbeta primers (plus 13 Jbeta primers). Libraries were prepared by immunoSEQ multiplex PCR; TCRdb keeps only in-frame clonotypes and omits some of them. With about 210,000 clones in the sample, the ten largest clones hold about 0.9%. The sample comprised PBMCs. These receptors came from a woman in her 30s in good health and CMV-seropositive.

This chain uses TRBV14 with TRBJ2-7, with D maybe TRBD2 (5 bases). The CDR3 consists of 17 residues. The ends were cut back, 5 bases at V and 0 bases at J, with 20 bases in the middle. Germline-derived CDR1 and CDR2 are SGHDN and FVKESK. CDR3 coding DNA: TGTGCCAGCAGCTCCTTAAGAGGGCTCCCGAGCTCCTACGAGCAGTACTTC. This sequence encodes CASSSLRGLPSSYEQYF.

CDR3 in amino acids: CATSRDRIQGSGNTIYF. Here the CDR3 DNA reads TGTGCCACCAGCAGAGATCGAATACAGGGCTCTGGAAACACCATATATTTT. The rearrangement uses TRBV15 and TRBJ1-3; D possibly corresponds to TRBD1 (6 bases). Germline-derived CDR1 and CDR2 are LNHNV and YYDKDF (reference sequence). Deletions cut 0 bases from V and 0 bases from J, with 12 bases between. The CDR3 length is 17 residues.

The CDR3 sequence is CASSQDGAGASYEQYF. CDR3 DNA: TGCGCCAGCAGCCAAGATGGGGCAGGGGCCTCCTACGAGCAGTACTTC. The J gene is TRBJ2-7, the V gene TRBV4-3; D is perhaps TRBD1 (6 bases). The CDR3 extends over 16 amino acids. Deletions cut 0 bases from V and 0 bases from J, with 12 bases between. Per the germline V gene, CDR1 is LGHNA and CDR2 is YSLEER.

The rearrangement uses TRBV2 and TRBJ1-5, with D possibly being TRBD1 (5 bases). The CDR3 totals 13 residues. Germline CDR1 reads SNHLY; CDR2 reads FYNNEI. V lost 3 bases and J 6 bases, leaving 9 bases between the germline ends. The CDR3 loop reads CASSDRAVQPQHF. The CDR3 DNA reads TGTGCCAGCAGTGACAGGGCGGTTCAGCCCCAGCATTTT.

The chain has TRBV28 and TRBJ2-2, with 10 bases aligning to TRBD2. From germline, CDR1 is MDHEN and CDR2 SYDVKM. The CDR3 sequence is 15 residues long. The V and J ends lost 5 bases and 5 bases, in that order; junction bases with no gene match: 5. The CDR3 bases are TGTGCCAGCAGTGTCGAGCGGGAGGGAACCGGGGAGCTGTTTTTT. Encoded protein: CASSVEREGTGELFF. Filled out from reference TRBV28 and TRBJ2-2, the complete variable domain reads DVKVTQSSRYLVKRTGEKVFLECVQDMDHENMFWYRQDPGLGLRLIYFSYDVKMKEKGDIPEGYSVSREKKERFSLILESASTNQTSMYLCASSVEREGTGELFFGEGSRLTVL.

The gene calls are TRBV30 and TRBJ2-7; 9 bases fit TRBD2. With V trimmed by 5 bases and J by 3 bases, 11 bases remained unmatched. This CDR3 is 15 amino acids long. Germline CDR1 reads GTSNPN; CDR2 reads SVGIG (reference sequence). The CDR3 loop reads CAWERGLAGYYEQYF. CDR3 bases: TGTGCCTGGGAGAGGGGGCTAGCGGGATACTACGAGCAGTACTTC.

The CDR3, as DNA: TGTGCCAGCAGTCACCCAGGGGAGTATGGAGGCACTGAAGCTTTCTTT. Encoded protein: CASSHPGEYGGTEAFF. This sequence joins TRBV4-2 and TRBJ1-1, with a weak D call TRBD1 (6 bases). The CDR3 totals 16 residues. CDR1 is LGHNA and CDR2 is YNFKEQ in the germline V gene. Trimming removed 6 bases at V and 4 bases at J, with 21 bases between.

The chain combines TRBV10-3 with TRBJ1-1, with D tentatively TRBD1 (5 bases). This CDR3 spans 14 amino acids. Germline V gene sequence: CDR1 ENHRY, CDR2 SYGVKD. Between the trimmed V and J ends, which lost 3 bases and 4 bases, there was a span of 12 bases. The CDR3 region is CAISEGRVGTEAFF. The CDR3, as DNA: TGTGCCATCAGTGAAGGCAGGGTAGGCACTGAAGCTTTCTTT.

The rearrangement links TRBV5-4 to TRBJ1-3; no firm D call. The germline CDR1 and CDR2 sequences are SGHNT and YYREEE (reference sequence). The V end was cut by 1 base, the J end by 4 bases, with 6 bases between. The CDR3 loop spans 13 amino acids. CDR3 bases: TGTGCCAGCAGCTTGTACGGGGGAAACACCATATATTTT. This translates into CASSLYGGNTIYF.

The chain couples TRBV18 to TRBJ1-5; 7 bases fit TRBD1. Germline CDR1 KGHSH, CDR2 LQKENI. The CDR3 runs 17 residues. V was clipped by 2 bases and J by 4 bases; unmatched bases: 11. CDR3 residues: CASSPNSPLQGNQPQHF. The CDR3 coding sequence is TGTGCCAGCTCACCAAACTCGCCTTTACAGGGGAATCAGCCCCAGCATTTT.

The chain uses TRBV7-2 and TRBJ1-6, with a weak D call TRBD1 (5 bases). This CDR3 comprises 16 residues. The V gene's germline CDR1 is SGHTA and CDR2 FQGNSA. Trimming removed 1 base from V and 7 bases from J, with 14 bases in between. The CDR3 nucleotides read TGTGCCAGCAGCTTAGTCCAGGGACTTCGGAATTCACCCCTCCACTTT. Its translation is CASSLVQGLRNSPLHF. Supplemented by reference TRBV7-2 and TRBJ1-6, the full variable domain reads GAGVSQSPSNKVTEKGKDVELRCDPISGHTALYWYRQSLGQGLEFLIYFQGNSAPDKSGLPSDRFSAERTGGSVSTLTIQRTQQEDSAVYLCASSLVQGLRNSPLHFGNGTRLTVT.

J is TRBJ2-5 and V is TRBV19; no firm D call. Between the trimmed V and J ends, which lost 5 bases and 2 bases, there was a span of 12 bases. The CDR3 is made up of 14 amino acids. The germline V gene has CDR1 LNHDA and CDR2 SQIVND (reference sequence). The CDR3 reads CASSLIALQETQYF. The CDR3, as DNA: TGTGCCAGTAGTTTGATCGCGCTGCAAGAGACCCAGTACTTC.

V usage is TRBV5-1 and J usage is TRBJ1-2, with TRBD1 as a possible D gene (5 bases). V shed 0 bases and J shed 7 bases, with 13 bases lying between them. This CDR3 spans 14 amino acids. Per germline, CDR1 SGHRS and CDR2 YFSETQ. The CDR3 protein is CASSLDGGGRGYTF. CDR3 in DNA: TGCGCCAGCAGCTTGGACGGGGGGGGACGTGGCTACACCTTC.

The chain combines TRBV29-1 with TRBJ1-5, with D hard to call. V was shortened by 4 bases and J by 4 bases, with 14 bases between the two germline ends. The CDR3 consists of 14 residues. Germline CDR1 and CDR2: SQVTM and ANQGSEA. CDR3: CSVGLGPGNQPQHF. Written as DNA, the CDR3 is TGCAGCGTTGGATTGGGTCCGGGGAATCAGCCCCAGCATTTT.

This chain connects TRBV5-1 to TRBJ2-3; 7 bases agree with TRBD2. The CDR3 has 15 amino acids. CDR1 is SGHRS, CDR2 YFSETQ, per germline. V dropped 2 bases and J dropped 0; count of bases not matched to a gene: 3. The CDR3 is CASSFRAGSTDTQYF. The CDR3 DNA is TGCGCCAGCAGCTTTCGAGCGGGGAGCACAGATACGCAGTATTTT.

V is TRBV6-5 and J is TRBJ1-1; D remains ambiguous. The germline gives CDR1 MNHEY, CDR2 SVGAGI. There are 14 residues in the CDR3. The V end was cut by 2 bases, the J end by 1 base, with 8 bases between. The CDR3 region has the DNA TGTGCCAGCAGTTACGAGGGAGCGAACACTGAAGCTTTCTTT. The encoded protein is CASSYEGANTEAFF.

This chain links TRBV18 with TRBJ1-1; D unresolved. V lost 2 bases and J 2 bases, leaving 9 bases between the germline ends. The CDR3 sequence is 14 residues long. Germline-derived CDR1 and CDR2 are KGHSH and LQKENI. CDR3 sequence: CASSPDIQNTEAFF. The CDR3, as DNA: TGTGCCAGCTCACCAGACATCCAAAACACTGAAGCTTTCTTT. Combining the CDR3 with reference TRBV18 and TRBJ1-1 gives the whole variable domain NAGVMQNPRHLVRRRGQEARLRCSPMKGHSHVYWYRQLPEEGLKFMVYLQKENIIDESGMPKERFSAEFPKEGPSILRIQQVVRGDSAAYFCASSPDIQNTEAFFGQGTRLTVV.

CDR3 nucleotides: TGTGCCAGCAGTAACGACAGGGGGCAGAATGAAGCTTTCTTT. Protein sequence: CASSNDRGQNEAFF. The chain carries TRBV6-5 and TRBJ1-1, with 10 bases matching TRBD1. Germline assignment: CDR1 MNHEY and CDR2 SVGAGI. The CDR3 has 14 amino acids. Germline trimming cut 5 bases from V and 7 bases from J; bases unmatched to any gene: 7.

The chain carries TRBV5-6 and TRBJ1-6; 7 bases fit TRBD1. The J segment lost 4 bases and the V segment lost 2 bases, leaving 0 bases of the junction unmatched. CDR3 size: 14 residues. CDR1 SGHDT and CDR2 YYEEEE come from the germline V gene. CDR3: CASSLQGYNSPLHF. DNA of the CDR3: TGTGCCAGCAGCTTACAGGGGTATAATTCACCCCTCCACTTT.

The chain employs TRBV7-9 and TRBJ2-7; D possibly corresponds to TRBD1 (5 bases). V gave up 7 bases and J gave up 4 bases, with 20 bases separating them. CDR3 length: 15 residues. CDR1 and CDR2 from the germline V gene are SEHNR and FQNEAQ (reference sequence). Here the CDR3 DNA reads TGTGCCAGCAACTACAAGCCGCGACAGCAGTACGAGCAGTACTTC. Residues: CASNYKPRQQYEQYF.